These T cell receptor beta chains were read from a single sample in a study of blood T cell repertoires in COVID-19. Here immunoSEQ multiplex PCR was the method, and the copy in TCRdb shows in-frame clones only, minus some. The sample holds almost 95,000 clones, 72% seen once. Sequenced input: peripheral blood. These receptors all stem from a woman aged 55-75 years in a cohort sampled during active or convalescent COVID-19. CDR3s include the opening cysteine and the closing phenylalanine or tryptophan. Each record gives: V gene, J gene, clone size, D gene, CDR3 DNA, CDR3 protein. D genes are given only for firm matches. The size of a clone is reported for some rows only, either as once, few or many, or as a class for expanded clones.

V gene: TRBV18
J gene: TRBJ2-7
clone size: .
D gene: .
CDR3 DNA: TGTGCCAGCTCACCAGGGGGCGCTTCCTACGAGCAGTACTTC
CDR3 protein: CASSPGGASYEQYF

V gene: TRBV7-8
J gene: TRBJ2-1
clone size: .
D gene: .
CDR3 DNA: TGTGCCAGCAGCACCCTCCATCCCCCTAGGAATGAGCAGTTCTTC
CDR3 protein: CASSTLHPPRNEQFF

V gene: TRBV5-4
J gene: TRBJ2-1
clone size: once
D gene: TRBD2
CDR3 DNA: TGTGCCAGCAGTGCTAGCGGGGCTAATGAGCAGTTCTTC
CDR3 protein: CASSASGANEQFF

V gene: TRBV28
J gene: TRBJ1-1
clone size: .
D gene: TRBD1
CDR3 DNA: TGTGCCAGCAGTCCCCAGGGGGCGCGGGGCACTGAAGCTTTCTTT
CDR3 protein: CASSPQGARGTEAFF

V gene: TRBV20-1
J gene: TRBJ2-7
clone size: .
D gene: .
CDR3 DNA: TGCAGTGCCAAAGACAGCTACGAGCAGTACTTC
CDR3 protein: CSAKDSYEQYF

V gene: TRBV30
J gene: TRBJ1-2
clone size: .
D gene: TRBD1
CDR3 DNA: TGTGCCAGACAGGGGTTCAGTGGCTACACCTTC
CDR3 protein: CARQGFSGYTF

V gene: TRBV5-1
J gene: TRBJ2-7
clone size: .
D gene: .
CDR3 DNA: TGCGCCAGCAGCTTTAACATGGGGGGGCAATCCTACGAGCAGTACTTC
CDR3 protein: CASSFNMGGQSYEQYF

V gene: TRBV28
J gene: TRBJ2-3
clone size: .
D gene: TRBD1
CDR3 DNA: TGTGCCAGCAGTTTTTATATTCCGACAGGGGGGAGCACAGATACGCAGTATTTT
CDR3 protein: CASSFYIPTGGSTDTQYF

V gene: TRBV19
J gene: TRBJ2-1
clone size: once
D gene: .
CDR3 DNA: TGTGCCAGTAGTCGGTCTCCCTTAGCTTACAATGAGCAGTTCTTC
CDR3 protein: CASSRSPLAYNEQFF

V gene: TRBV9
J gene: TRBJ2-3
clone size: .
D gene: .
CDR3 DNA: TGTGCCAGCAGCGTTACAGGTTATGGCACAGATACGCAGTATTTT
CDR3 protein: CASSVTGYGTDTQYF

V gene: TRBV4-3
J gene: TRBJ1-2
clone size: few
D gene: TRBD1
CDR3 DNA: TGCGCCAGCAGCCCCGCCAGGGGGCTGCGGGGCTACACCTTC
CDR3 protein: CASSPARGLRGYTF

V gene: TRBV7-9
J gene: TRBJ2-1
clone size: .
D gene: TRBD2
CDR3 DNA: TGTGCCAGCAGCGGGGCGGGCCAGACTAGCGGGGGGACCTACAATGAGCAGTTCTTC
CDR3 protein: CASSGAGQTSGGTYNEQFF

V gene: TRBV9
J gene: TRBJ2-3
clone size: .
D gene: .
CDR3 DNA: TGTGCCAGCAGCCGGGACATCACAGATACGCAGTATTTT
CDR3 protein: CASSRDITDTQYF

V gene: TRBV10-3
J gene: TRBJ2-7
clone size: .
D gene: .
CDR3 DNA: TGTGCCATCAGTGATCCGACAGGCGCTCCGGTTTTCGACGAGCAGTACTTC
CDR3 protein: CAISDPTGAPVFDEQYF

V gene: TRBV3-1/TRBV3-2
J gene: TRBJ2-3
clone size: .
D gene: .
CDR3 DNA: TGTGCCAGCAGCCAAGATTACCTAGAACTAGGCGCAGATACGCAGTATTTT
CDR3 protein: CASSQDYLELGADTQYF

V gene: TRBV19
J gene: TRBJ1-5
clone size: .
D gene: .
CDR3 DNA: TGTGCCAGTAGTATAACCGGGGGCAATCAGCCCCAGCATTTT
CDR3 protein: CASSITGGNQPQHF

V gene: TRBV6-6
J gene: TRBJ1-1
clone size: many
D gene: .
CDR3 DNA: TGTGCCAGCAGTTACGGGCAGGGTGGCACTGAAGCTTTCTTT
CDR3 protein: CASSYGQGGTEAFF

V gene: TRBV28
J gene: TRBJ2-3
clone size: .
D gene: .
CDR3 DNA: TGTGCCAGCAGTTTTGAACAGGGTAGCGCAGATACGCAGTATTTT
CDR3 protein: CASSFEQGSADTQYF

V gene: TRBV9
J gene: TRBJ2-2
clone size: few
D gene: .
CDR3 DNA: TGTGCCAGCAGCGCTCAGGGGAACACCGGGGAGCTGTTTTTT
CDR3 protein: CASSAQGNTGELFF

V gene: TRBV27
J gene: TRBJ2-3
clone size: .
D gene: TRBD2
CDR3 DNA: TGTGCCAACTTTGTAAGGCGGGGGGGCCCGGATACGCAGTATTTT
CDR3 protein: CANFVRRGGPDTQYF

V gene: TRBV27
J gene: TRBJ2-7
clone size: once
D gene: TRBD1
CDR3 DNA: TGTGCCAGCAGAAGACAGGGAGAATCCTACGAGCAGTACTTC
CDR3 protein: CASRRQGESYEQYF

V gene: TRBV7-9
J gene: TRBJ2-1
clone size: .
D gene: TRBD1
CDR3 DNA: TGTGCCAGCCCCCGGGGGGACAGGGGCTACAATGAGCAGTTCTTC
CDR3 protein: CASPRGDRGYNEQFF

V gene: TRBV2
J gene: TRBJ2-3
clone size: .
D gene: .
CDR3 DNA: TGTGCCAGCAGTTTATCGGGGGGCCTCACAGATACGCAGTATTTT
CDR3 protein: CASSLSGGLTDTQYF

V gene: TRBV4-2
J gene: TRBJ1-3
clone size: few
D gene: TRBD1
CDR3 DNA: TGTGCCAGCAGCCAAGATGCGACAGGGCACTACTCTGGAAACACCATATATTTT
CDR3 protein: CASSQDATGHYSGNTIYF

V gene: TRBV18
J gene: TRBJ1-4
clone size: .
D gene: .
CDR3 DNA: TGTGCCAGCTCACCGGGACAAAATGAAAAACTGTTTTTT
CDR3 protein: CASSPGQNEKLFF

V gene: TRBV4-3
J gene: TRBJ2-3
clone size: .
D gene: TRBD1
CDR3 DNA: TGCGCCAGCAGCCAAGATTGGCAGACCGGGACAGGAGGAACAGATACGCAGTATTTT
CDR3 protein: CASSQDWQTGTGGTDTQYF

V gene: TRBV7-2
J gene: TRBJ2-5
clone size: .
D gene: TRBD2
CDR3 DNA: TGTGCCAGCAGCTTAGTAGGCGCGGGGGGGCGGGAGACCCAGTACTTC
CDR3 protein: CASSLVGAGGRETQYF

V gene: TRBV7-2
J gene: TRBJ2-1
clone size: many
D gene: TRBD2
CDR3 DNA: TGTGCCAGCAGCTTTTACGGGGGGTCCTACAATGAGCAGTTCTTC
CDR3 protein: CASSFYGGSYNEQFF

V gene: TRBV4-2
J gene: TRBJ1-4
clone size: .
D gene: TRBD1
CDR3 DNA: TGTGCCAGCAGCCAAGAGTCACAGGGGTATGAAAAACTGTTTTTT
CDR3 protein: CASSQESQGYEKLFF

V gene: TRBV7-2
J gene: TRBJ2-3
clone size: .
D gene: TRBD2
CDR3 DNA: TGTGCCAGCAGCTTAGGGCTAGCGGGGGCGGGAGATACGCAGTATTTT
CDR3 protein: CASSLGLAGAGDTQYF

V gene: TRBV15
J gene: TRBJ2-2
clone size: few
D gene: .
CDR3 DNA: TGTGCCACCAGCAGAGATATTGGCACAGGGAAAACCGGGGAGCTGTTTTTT
CDR3 protein: CATSRDIGTGKTGELFF

V gene: TRBV20-1
J gene: TRBJ2-5
clone size: .
D gene: TRBD2
CDR3 DNA: TGCAGTGCTAGTACCGGGACTAGCGGGTCCCAGTACTTC
CDR3 protein: CSASTGTSGSQYF

V gene: TRBV7-3
J gene: TRBJ2-2
clone size: .
D gene: .
CDR3 DNA: TGTGCCAGCAGCTTGGGGGCCGGGAACACCGGGGAGCTGTTTTTT
CDR3 protein: CASSLGAGNTGELFF

V gene: TRBV27
J gene: TRBJ2-1
clone size: few
D gene: .
CDR3 DNA: TGTGCCAGCAGTTTTGGCAGACACCTCTCCTACAATGAGCAGTTCTTC
CDR3 protein: CASSFGRHLSYNEQFF

V gene: TRBV6-6
J gene: TRBJ1-1
clone size: .
D gene: TRBD1
CDR3 DNA: TGTGCCAGCAATTACAGGGGGCGGGACACTGAAGCTTTCTTT
CDR3 protein: CASNYRGRDTEAFF

V gene: TRBV5-1
J gene: TRBJ2-5
clone size: .
D gene: .
CDR3 DNA: TGCGCCAGCAGCCTAGAAGGATTGGGAGAGACCCAGTACTTC
CDR3 protein: CASSLEGLGETQYF

V gene: TRBV4-2
J gene: TRBJ2-7
clone size: .
D gene: .
CDR3 DNA: TGTGCCAGCAGCCAAACCGGGGTTGGGCGATCAGTATCCGAGCAGTACTTC
CDR3 protein: CASSQTGVGRSVSEQYF

V gene: TRBV21-1
J gene: TRBJ1-2
clone size: .
D gene: .
CDR3 DNA: TGTGCCAGCGGGACAGGGGGTAACTATGGCTACACCTTC
CDR3 protein: CASGTGGNYGYTF

V gene: TRBV7-9
J gene: TRBJ2-2
clone size: .
D gene: TRBD1
CDR3 DNA: TGTGCCAGCAGCTTACGCCAGGGGGCCGCCACCGGGGAGCTGTTTTTT
CDR3 protein: CASSLRQGAATGELFF

V gene: TRBV5-1
J gene: TRBJ2-7
clone size: .
D gene: TRBD1
CDR3 DNA: TGCGCCAGCAGCTTACAGGGGGCAACCTACGAGCAGTACTTC
CDR3 protein: CASSLQGATYEQYF

V gene: TRBV27
J gene: TRBJ1-1
clone size: few
D gene: TRBD1
CDR3 DNA: TGTGCCAGCACCGCAAACAGGGGCTCTGAAGCTTTCTTT
CDR3 protein: CASTANRGSEAFF

V gene: TRBV5-5
J gene: TRBJ1-6
clone size: .
D gene: TRBD1
CDR3 DNA: TGTGCCAGCAGCTTGGACGGCGTGACAGGGGGCTTTTCACCCCTCCACTTT
CDR3 protein: CASSLDGVTGGFSPLHF

V gene: TRBV7-3
J gene: TRBJ1-1
clone size: few
D gene: .
CDR3 DNA: TGTGCCAGCAGCTTAACGGGAGAGAACACTGAAGCTTTCTTT
CDR3 protein: CASSLTGENTEAFF

V gene: TRBV5-6
J gene: TRBJ1-2
clone size: .
D gene: .
CDR3 DNA: TGTGCCAGCAGCTCAACGGGGGTCCATGGCTACACCTTC
CDR3 protein: CASSSTGVHGYTF

V gene: TRBV19
J gene: TRBJ1-5
clone size: .
D gene: .
CDR3 DNA: TGTGCCAGTAGTAACCTGTGGCCCAGGTGGAACCAGCCCCAGCATTTT
CDR3 protein: CASSNLWPRWNQPQHF

V gene: TRBV6-6
J gene: TRBJ1-2
clone size: .
D gene: TRBD1
CDR3 DNA: TGTGCCAGCAGTCTTACAGGGGGCGGCTTCGGCGGCTATGGCTACACCTTC
CDR3 protein: CASSLTGGGFGGYGYTF

V gene: TRBV9
J gene: TRBJ1-4
clone size: medium-sized
D gene: TRBD1
CDR3 DNA: TGTGCCAGCAGCGTAGGGACAGGGTTGGACGAAAAACTGTTTTTT
CDR3 protein: CASSVGTGLDEKLFF

V gene: TRBV7-6
J gene: TRBJ2-5
clone size: .
D gene: .
CDR3 DNA: TGTGCCAGCAATGGGATTGGACAGGGAGGGCCAGGGCAAGAGACCCAGTACTTC
CDR3 protein: CASNGIGQGGPGQETQYF

V gene: TRBV6-2/TRBV6-3
J gene: TRBJ2-1
clone size: .
D gene: TRBD2
CDR3 DNA: TGTGCCAGCAGTTACTCGGGGACTAGCGGCCCCAGAGTCGGGGATGAGCAGTTCTTC
CDR3 protein: CASSYSGTSGPRVGDEQFF

V gene: TRBV28
J gene: TRBJ2-3
clone size: .
D gene: TRBD1
CDR3 DNA: TGTGCCAGCACCTTGGACAGGGGGAACACAGATACGCAGTATTTT
CDR3 protein: CASTLDRGNTDTQYF

V gene: TRBV4-3
J gene: TRBJ1-5
clone size: .
D gene: .
CDR3 DNA: TGCGCCAGCAGCCAAGAATGGGGGGAGGGAAATCAGCCCCAGCATTTT
CDR3 protein: CASSQEWGEGNQPQHF

V gene: TRBV5-4
J gene: TRBJ2-5
clone size: .
D gene: TRBD2
CDR3 DNA: TGTGCCAGCAGCTTTGGCGGGGGGGCCCTTGAGACCCAGTACTTC
CDR3 protein: CASSFGGGALETQYF

V gene: TRBV2
J gene: TRBJ1-5
clone size: .
D gene: TRBD1
CDR3 DNA: TGTGCCAGCAGTCTAGGACAGGCCAATCAGCCCCAGCATTTT
CDR3 protein: CASSLGQANQPQHF

V gene: TRBV3-1/TRBV3-2
J gene: TRBJ2-2
clone size: .
D gene: .
CDR3 DNA: TGTGCCAGCGGCCAGACAGTGAACACCGGGGAGCTGTTTTTT
CDR3 protein: CASGQTVNTGELFF

V gene: TRBV30
J gene: TRBJ1-1
clone size: .
D gene: .
CDR3 DNA: TGTGCCTGGAGTGTAAGGTCAGGGCCTGGCACTGAAGCTTTCTTT
CDR3 protein: CAWSVRSGPGTEAFF

V gene: TRBV5-5
J gene: TRBJ2-3
clone size: .
D gene: .
CDR3 DNA: TGTGCCAGCAACCCCTTCCCGGGAATGGGCACAGATACGCAGTATTTT
CDR3 protein: CASNPFPGMGTDTQYF